Below, 23 T cell receptor beta chains from the same sample are listed, as sequenced in a study of blood T cell repertoires in COVID-19 (dated by TCRdb to 2020 to 2022). Receptors were amplified or captured by the immunoSEQ multiplex PCR assay. Imported from immuneACCESS, the table was reduced by TCRdb to in-frame sequences with V and J called. These copies leave out some clones; in studies compared against another copy, an unresolved V gene accounts for under half, and the cause of the remainder is not known. This sample has hundreds of thousands of clones in its table, and around 84% of those were observed once. The ten largest clonotypes hold over 1% of the sample. Sequenced sample: peripheral blood. Every receptor here comes from a man aged 65 to 79 with acute or convalescent COVID-19.

This clone was detected only once. The CDR3 protein is CASSSRDRAPDTQYF. The CDR3, as DNA: TGTGCCAGCAGCTCCCGGGACAGGGCTCCAGATACGCAGTATTTT. The rearrangement joins TRBV7-2 to TRBJ2-3; 9 bases line up with TRBD1. V dropped 4 bases and J dropped 4; count of bases not matched to a gene: 6. CDR3 size: 15 residues. Germline CDR1 is SGHTA and CDR2 is FQGNSA. Supplemented by reference TRBV7-2 and TRBJ2-3, the full variable domain reads GAGVSQSPSNKVTEKGKDVELRCDPISGHTALYWYRQSLGQGLEFLIYFQGNSAPDKSGLPSDRFSAERTGGSVSTLTIQRTQQEDSAVYLCASSSRDRAPDTQYFGPGTRLTVL.

DNA of the CDR3: TGTGCCAGCAGCCCAGAGGGGGTAGGGCCAGCTTTCTTT. Translated, it gives CASSPEGVGPAFF. The J gene is TRBJ1-1, the V gene TRBV11-3; D might be TRBD1 (6 bases). The CDR3 is 13 residues long. The germline V and J ends were trimmed by 5 bases and 10 bases, with 17 bases remaining between them. From germline, CDR1 is SGHNT and CDR2 YENEEA.

The rearrangement links TRBV6-5 to TRBJ2-5; weak D call: TRBD1 (5 bases). This CDR3 has 13 residues. Per the germline V gene, CDR1 is MNHEY and CDR2 is SVGAGI. V was pared by 10 bases and J by 3 bases, with 15 bases between. The CDR3 coding sequence is TGTGCCACCATAATGACAGCAAAAGAGACCCAGTACTTC. This codes for CATIMTAKETQYF.

This chain uses TRBV30 with TRBJ1-1, with D unclear. The CDR3 runs 12 residues. V gave up 1 base and J gave up 0 bases, with 3 bases separating them. Per germline, CDR1 GTSNPN and CDR2 SVGIG (reference sequence). The CDR3 sequence: CAWSAVNTEAFF. The DNA for the CDR3 is TGTGCCTGGAGTGCGGTGAACACTGAAGCTTTCTTT.

This sequence joins TRBV5-1 and TRBJ2-7, with TRBD1 matching over 7 bases. This CDR3 spans 14 amino acids. J was trimmed by 1 base and V by 4 bases; bases with no gene match: 5. CDR1 and CDR2 (germline): SGHRS, YFSETQ. The CDR3 loop reads CASSVGTASYEQYF. In DNA form, the CDR3 reads TGCGCCAGCAGCGTGGGGACAGCTTCCTACGAGCAGTACTTC.

V gene TRBV19 combines with J gene TRBJ1-5, with D perhaps TRBD1 (5 bases). This CDR3 is 14 amino acids long. With 7 bases removed from V and 8 bases from J, the gap between germline ends came to 18 bases. Germline V gene lookup returns CDR1 LNHDA and CDR2 SQIVND (reference sequence). CDR3 in amino acids: CASMALDGGEPQHF. CDR3 in DNA: TGTGCCAGTATGGCCCTAGACGGAGGGGAGCCCCAGCATTTT.

This sequence joins TRBV29-1 and TRBJ2-1; D is ambiguous. The CDR3 has 13 amino acids. Germline V CDR1 and CDR2: SQVTM, ANQGSEA. V lost 3 bases, J lost 9 bases, and 15 bases lay in between. CDR3 bases: TGCAGCGTTGACTCTAGGAAGAGAGGTGAGCAGTTCTTC. As protein: CSVDSRKRGEQFF.

The rearrangement links TRBV19 to TRBJ2-3; D is perhaps TRBD1 (5 bases). Germline V lookup: CDR1 LNHDA, CDR2 SQIVND (reference sequence). Deletions cut 4 bases from V and 8 bases from J, with 10 bases between. The CDR3 has 12 amino acids. The CDR3 coding sequence is TGTGCCAGTAGTAAGACAGTGGGTACGCAGTATTTT. Amino acids: CASSKTVGTQYF.

The rearrangement uses TRBV6-5 and TRBJ1-2; D unresolved. Per the germline V gene, CDR1 is MNHEY and CDR2 is SVGAGI. The CDR3 extends over 11 amino acids. V was trimmed by 5 bases and J by 5 bases, leaving 6 bases between them. CDR3 protein: CASSPGYGYTF. The CDR3, as DNA: TGTGCCAGCAGTCCGGGATATGGCTACACCTTC.

The J gene is TRBJ1-1, the V gene TRBV19; D remains ambiguous. Germline loops: CDR1 LNHDA, CDR2 SQIVND (reference sequence). Trimming stripped 2 bases from V and 0 bases from J, with 10 bases between. The CDR3 totals 15 residues. CDR3 bases: TGTGCCAGTAGTATACAGGAGGGAATGAACACTGAAGCTTTCTTT. It translates to CASSIQEGMNTEAFF.

Note on this clone: The junction does not match germline at one end; this may be a read error. The V call is TRBV2, the J call TRBJ2-3; tentatively, D is TRBD2 (6 bases). This CDR3 spans 14 amino acids. Germline V gene sequence: CDR1 SNHLY, CDR2 FYNNEI. The CDR3, as DNA: TGTGCCAGCAGGGAAGGTGGGGGGACAGATACGCAGTATTTT. It codes for CASREGGGTDTQYF.

This sequence joins TRBV5-1 and TRBJ2-5; the match to TRBD2 covers 15 bases. CDR1 is SGHRS and CDR2 is YFSETQ in the germline V gene. The CDR3 is 16 residues long. Trimming took 4 bases from V and 5 from J; bases not matched to a gene: 6. The CDR3 coding sequence is TGCGCCAGCAGCAATGGACTAGCGGGGGGGCAGGAGACCCAGTACTTC. Protein product: CASSNGLAGGQETQYF.

This clone has only one observation. The CDR3 loop is CASRTGSNQPQHF. DNA of the CDR3: TGTGCCAGCAGAACGGGTAGCAATCAGCCCCAGCATTTT. The rearrangement links TRBV6-5 to TRBJ1-5; D uncertain. Per the germline V gene, CDR1 is MNHEY and CDR2 is SVGAGI. V gave up 6 bases and J gave up 0 bases, with 6 bases separating them. This CDR3 is 13 amino acids long.

The chain has TRBV5-4 and TRBJ1-2; TRBD1 aligns across 7 bases. The CDR3 contains 14 residues. Germline V gene data show CDR1 as SGHNT and CDR2 as YYREEE (reference sequence). The V segment lost 4 bases and the J segment 6 bases; nucleotides outside the gene matches: 9. The CDR3 loop reads CASSQRTGTDGYTF. In DNA, the CDR3 is TGTGCCAGCAGCCAACGGACAGGTACAGATGGCTACACCTTC. Filled out from reference TRBV5-4 and TRBJ1-2, the complete variable domain reads ETGVTQSPTHLIKTRGQQVTLRCSSQSGHNTVSWYQQALGQGPQFIFQYYREEENGRGNFPPRFSGLQFPNYSSELNVNALELDDSALYLCASSQRTGTDGYTFGSGTRLTVV.

This clone was observed a few times. The chain employs TRBV7-2 and TRBJ2-5; the match to TRBD1 covers 10 bases. This CDR3 is 17 amino acids long. The germline V gene has CDR1 SGHTA and CDR2 FQGNSA. V was clipped by 5 bases and J by 5 bases; unmatched bases: 14. CDR3: CASSRSGTGATPETQYF. CDR3 bases: TGTGCCAGCAGCAGATCCGGGACAGGGGCCACACCGGAGACCCAGTACTTC.

J is TRBJ2-5 and V is TRBV28, with 7 bases identical to TRBD1. The length of the CDR3 is 14 residues. Trimming removed 6 bases from V and 1 base from J; junction bases left unmatched: 5. The germline gives CDR1 MDHEN, CDR2 SYDVKM. The CDR3 DNA follows: TGTGCCAGCAGAACGACAGGGTTCCAAGAGACCCAGTACTTC. It yields the protein CASRTTGFQETQYF. The entire variable domain, with the rest obtained from reference TRBV28 and TRBJ2-5, is as follows: DVKVTQSSRYLVKRTGEKVFLECVQDMDHENMFWYRQDPGLGLRLIYFSYDVKMKEKGDIPEGYSVSREKKERFSLILESASTNQTSMYLCASRTTGFQETQYFGPGTRLLVL.

The chain's CDR3 is CATSGTGGAGANVLTF. In DNA form, the CDR3 reads TGTGCCACCAGTGGGACAGGGGGCGCAGGGGCCAACGTCCTGACTTTC. This chain joins TRBV24-1 and TRBJ2-6; the match to TRBD1 covers 11 bases. The germline gives CDR1 KGHDR, CDR2 SFDVKD. The CDR3 is 16 residues long. Germline trimming cut 5 bases from V and 4 bases from J; bases unmatched to any gene: 3.

The chain recombines TRBV27 with TRBJ1-6; D possibly corresponds to TRBD1 (5 bases). The CDR3 length is 17 residues. V was cut by 2 bases and J by 8 bases, with 19 bases left in between. CDR1 is MNHEY and CDR2 is SMNVEV in the germline V gene (reference sequence). In DNA form, the CDR3 reads TGTGCCAGCAGTTTAGGATTCTCGCGGGGGTGGGATTCACCCCTCCACTTT. As protein: CASSLGFSRGWDSPLHF.

This chain connects TRBV5-1 to TRBJ1-2, with TRBD1 identical over 7 bases. The junction had 3 bases not matched to a gene; V was cut back by 4 bases and J by 0 bases. In germline, CDR1 is SGHRS, CDR2 YFSETQ. The CDR3 has 14 residues. The CDR3 nucleotides read TGCGCCAGCAGCGAGGGGGCTTCTAACTATGGCTACACCTTC. Protein: CASSEGASNYGYTF.

The V gene is TRBV3-1 (or the pseudogene TRBV3-2), the J gene TRBJ1-3; D is ambiguous. Germline V lookup: CDR1 LGHDT, CDR2 YNNKEL (reference sequence). Trimming took 5 bases from V and 2 from J, leaving 10 bases between them. CDR3 length: 14 residues. The CDR3 loop reads CASSVRGPGNTIYF. CDR3 nucleotides: TGTGCCAGCAGCGTACGGGGTCCTGGAAACACCATATATTTT.

The V call is TRBV6-4, the J call TRBJ1-5; D gene ambiguous. V was shortened by 6 bases and J by 0 bases, with 15 bases between the two germline ends. Germline V gene lookup returns CDR1 MRHNA and CDR2 SNTAGT. The CDR3 is 16 residues long. CDR3 region: CASSHVEGNSNQPQHF. In DNA form, the CDR3 reads TGTGCCAGCAGCCACGTTGAGGGCAATAGCAATCAGCCCCAGCATTTT.

The gene calls are TRBV5-1 and TRBJ2-5, with D tentatively TRBD2 (6 bases). The germline gives CDR1 SGHRS, CDR2 YFSETQ. The CDR3 length is 15 residues. V was cut by 0 bases and J by 0 bases, with 9 bases left in between. The CDR3 region is CASSLDRGYQETQYF. The CDR3 coding sequence is TGCGCCAGCAGCTTGGATCGGGGGTACCAAGAGACCCAGTACTTC.

This clone was counted once. V is TRBV2 and J is TRBJ2-5, with D perhaps TRBD1 (6 bases). The CDR3 is 16 residues long. The V gene's germline CDR1 is SNHLY and CDR2 FYNNEI. V lost 0 bases, J lost 2 bases, and 13 bases lay in between. The CDR3 loop is CASSEAETGTQETQYF. CDR3 bases: TGTGCCAGCAGTGAAGCGGAGACAGGTACACAAGAGACCCAGTACTTC.